A single sample is the source of the 21 T cell receptor beta chains below, sequenced in a study of cytomegalovirus exposure and HLA in healthy donors. The PCR had 60 Vbeta and 13 Jbeta primers. Assay: immunoSEQ multiplex PCR; the TCRdb copy retains only in-frame clones and omits some. The table has 35,000 to 55,000 clones, roughly 80% seen once. The sample was PBMCs. These receptors all stem from a man aged 25 to 40 in good health and CMV-seronegative.

The chain is built from TRBV19 and TRBJ2-2; 16 nucleotides align to TRBD2. V shed 3 bases and J 6 bases; nucleotides not matched to a gene: 4. Germline CDR1 is LNHDA and CDR2 is SQIVND (reference sequence). The CDR3 extends over 17 amino acids. CDR3 bases: TGTGCCAGTAGTATCCCGGGACTAGCGGGAGGGCCCGGGGAGCTGTTTTTT. Translated, it gives CASSIPGLAGGPGELFF.

The chain carries TRBV7-2 and TRBJ2-1; 7 positions agree with TRBD2. The CDR3 is made up of 19 amino acids. Unmatched junction bases numbered 14, after V lost 1 base and J lost 2 bases. Germline-derived CDR1 and CDR2 are SGHTA and FQGNSA. In DNA form, the CDR3 reads TGTGCCAGCAGCTTAGGCCCTTATTCCAGCGGGGAGACCTACAATGAGCAGTTCTTC. This encodes CASSLGPYSSGETYNEQFF.

The DNA for the CDR3 is TGTGCCAGTAGGATTCCGGGACTAGCGATAAATGAGCAGTTCTTC. Translating gives CASRIPGLAINEQFF. This chain uses TRBV6-5 with TRBJ2-1, with 10 bases matching TRBD2. Germline V gene lookup returns CDR1 MNHEY and CDR2 SVGAGI. The CDR3 has 15 amino acids. V lost 9 bases and J lost 7; bases outside the gene matches: 12.

The J gene is TRBJ2-1, the V gene TRBV18, with TRBD2 matching over 10 bases. V gave up 3 bases and J gave up 7 bases; unmatched junction bases: 3. Germline CDR1 and CDR2: KGHSH and LQKENI. CDR3 size: 14 residues. The CDR3 loop reads CASSPLTSGNEQFF. The CDR3 DNA sequence: TGTGCCAGCTCACCGCTGACTAGCGGGAATGAGCAGTTCTTC.

The chain recombines TRBV27 with TRBJ1-2, with D possibly matching TRBD1 (5 bases). CDR1 and CDR2 from the germline V gene are MNHEY and SMNVEV (reference sequence). V lost 7 bases and J lost 0, with 15 bases in between. The CDR3 is made up of 15 amino acids. CDR3 protein: CASTSLLTANYGYTF. CDR3 nucleotide sequence: TGTGCCAGCACTTCCCTACTGACAGCTAACTATGGCTACACCTTC.

The V and J genes are TRBV18 and TRBJ1-1, with 8 bases identical to TRBD1. The CDR3 is 13 amino acids. The V gene end was trimmed by 5 bases and the J gene end by 7 bases; junction bases not matched to a gene: 6. Germline V lookup: CDR1 KGHSH, CDR2 LQKENI. As DNA, the CDR3 is TGTGCCAGCTCAGTAGGACAGGGCGGTGAAGCTTTCTTT. Protein sequence: CASSVGQGGEAFF.

The V call is TRBV28, the J call TRBJ1-1; a weak D match, TRBD1 (5 bases). There are 16 residues in the CDR3. The V end was cut by 1 base, the J end by 1 base, with 13 bases between. Germline CDR1 and CDR2: MDHEN and SYDVKM. DNA for the CDR3: TGTGCCAGCAGTTTATCCGTAGGGACTGCGAACACTGAAGCTTTCTTT. It specifies CASSLSVGTANTEAFF.

The chain uses TRBV5-5 and TRBJ2-5, with D tentatively TRBD2 (5 bases). The CDR3 runs to 14 residues. Trimming took 0 bases from V and 5 from J, leaving 11 bases between them. Germline V gives CDR1 SGHKS, CDR2 YYEKEE (reference sequence). DNA for the CDR3: TGTGCCAGCAGCTTGGGGCTAGCCCGGGAGACCCAGTACTTC. Encoded protein: CASSLGLARETQYF.

The gene calls are TRBV7-9 and TRBJ1-2; 7 bases are shared with TRBD1. Trimming at V came to 1 base and at J to 2 bases, leaving 4 bases not matched to a gene. The CDR3 covers 15 residues. Germline CDR1 SEHNR, CDR2 FQNEAQ (reference sequence). The chain's CDR3 is CASSLVGQLNYGYTF. CDR3 nucleotides: TGTGCCAGCAGCTTAGTGGGACAGTTAAACTATGGCTACACCTTC.

The J gene is TRBJ1-1, the V gene TRBV7-9; 9 bases line up with TRBD1. V gave up 5 bases and J gave up 6 bases; unmatched junction bases: 7. In germline, CDR1 is SEHNR, CDR2 FQNEAQ (reference sequence). The CDR3 has 14 amino acids. The CDR3 coding sequence is TGTGCCAGCAGCCTCCGGGACAGGGAACCTGAAGCTTTCTTT. Amino acid sequence: CASSLRDREPEAFF.

The V gene is TRBV9, the J gene TRBJ2-7, with a weak D call TRBD2 (6 bases). V lost 0 bases to trimming and J lost 3 bases, with 13 bases between them. Per the germline V gene, CDR1 is SGDLS and CDR2 is YYNGEE. This CDR3 comprises 15 residues. In nucleotides, the CDR3 is TGTGCCAGCAGCGTAGATCCGGGAGTGGGCTACGAGCAGTACTTC. This encodes CASSVDPGVGYEQYF.

The chain carries TRBV27 and TRBJ2-7; weak D call: TRBD1 (5 bases). Germline CDR1 and CDR2: MNHEY and SMNVEV (reference sequence). This CDR3 comprises 15 residues. Trimming took off 5 bases at V and 0 bases at J, with 14 bases between the two ends. CDR3 DNA sequence: TGTGCCAGCAGTCCCGGACAAGCACTCTCCTACGAGCAGTACTTC. It specifies CASSPGQALSYEQYF.

The chain combines TRBV4-1 with TRBJ2-1, with 9 bases identical to TRBD2. V dropped 1 base and J dropped 7; count of bases not matched to a gene: 8. The length of the CDR3 is 16 residues. Germline V gene sequence: CDR1 MGHRA, CDR2 YSYEKL. The CDR3 sequence is CASSQVISGSYNEQFF. Here the CDR3 DNA reads TGCGCCAGCAGCCAAGTAATTAGCGGGAGTTATAATGAGCAGTTCTTC.

This chain connects TRBV5-1 to TRBJ1-2; possible D gene TRBD1, 6 bases. This CDR3 is built from 13 residues. V lost 4 bases and J 3 bases, leaving 10 bases between the germline ends. CDR1 and CDR2 from the germline V gene are SGHRS and YFSETQ. CDR3 amino acids: CASSEDSYYGYTF. Written as DNA, the CDR3 is TGCGCCAGCAGCGAGGACAGCTACTATGGCTACACCTTC.

The chain recombines TRBV7-2 with TRBJ1-1; TRBD1 matches at 9 bases. V shed 5 bases, J shed 4 bases, and the junction held 5 bases outside the gene matches. The CDR3 covers 14 residues. Germline V CDR1 and CDR2: SGHTA, FQGNSA. The chain's CDR3 is CASSLQGQGTEAFF. The CDR3 DNA is TGTGCCAGCAGCCTACAGGGACAGGGCACTGAAGCTTTCTTT.

The V call is TRBV5-5, the J call TRBJ2-5; 8 bases line up with TRBD2. The end of the DNA is better explained by TRBJ2-7, so the J call may be wrong. CDR1 and CDR2 from the germline V gene are SGHKS and YYEKEE (reference sequence). The CDR3 covers 17 residues. CDR3 sequence (DNA): TGTGCCAGCAGCTGGGCAAGGGGAGCGGGAGCCATCTACGAGCAGTACTTC. Translated: CASSWARGAGAIYEQYF.

V usage is TRBV6-1 and J usage is TRBJ1-3; 11 nucleotides match TRBD1. There are 18 residues in the CDR3. The germline CDR1 and CDR2 sequences are MNHNS and SASEGT. V lost 3 bases and J lost 4; bases outside the gene matches: 11. The CDR3 bases are TGTGCCAGCAGTGATCCCGGGACAGGGGGTTCAGGAGGAAACACCATATATTTT. Its protein product is CASSDPGTGGSGGNTIYF.

As for this clone: In this CDR3 the conserved last residue, phenylalanine or tryptophan, is missing, so a read error is likely. The limits of the CDR3 on the DNA are not certain, so only TCRdb's listed CDR3 is given. The chain carries TRBV10-1 and TRBJ1-6. Germline V gives CDR1 WNHNN, CDR2 SYGVQD (reference sequence). 8 amino acids form the CDR3, both terminal residues included. The CDR3 region is CAGWGEFR.

V gene TRBV7-6 combines with J gene TRBJ2-7; perhaps TRBD1 as D (5 bases). CDR1 SGHVS and CDR2 FNYEAQ come from the germline V gene. The CDR3 is made up of 14 amino acids. V was pared by 5 bases and J by 8 bases, with 19 bases between. The CDR3 nucleotides are TGTGCCAGCAGCCCCCAGGGTGGCGGATACAAGCAGTACTTC. This sequence encodes CASSPQGGGYKQYF.

The CDR3, as DNA: TGTGCCAGCAGCGCCGGGGGGGGGCAGAGGGAGACCCAGTACTTC. It translates to CASSAGGGQRETQYF. This chain joins TRBV7-7 and TRBJ2-5, with 8 bases matching TRBD2. The germline CDR1 and CDR2 sequences are SSHAT and FNYEAQ (reference sequence). The CDR3 spans 15 residues. Trimming at V came to 5 bases and at J to 5 bases, leaving 10 bases not matched to a gene.

In this sample, this clone turned up a few times. The chain uses TRBV5-1 and TRBJ2-7, with 8 bases aligning to TRBD2. Germline trimming cut 6 bases from V and 2 bases from J; bases unmatched to any gene: 22. The CDR3 length is 19 residues. From germline, CDR1 is SGHRS and CDR2 YFSETQ. CDR3 loop: CASKKFPGGPNFLTYEQYF. The CDR3 DNA is TGCGCCAGCAAAAAATTTCCGGGAGGGCCCAATTTCTTGACCTACGAGCAGTACTTC.